Sequencing of this T cell receptor beta chain was carried out in a study of blood T cell repertoires in COVID-19. Study context: Collection of acute and convalescent COVID-19 samples took place in the United States, Italy and Spain. In each case, the material was cDNA or gDNA derived from T cells, B-cell-depleted T cells, or PBMCs.

V was pared by 3 bases and J by 5 bases, with 8 bases of the junction left unmatched. The CDR3 is made up of 15 amino acids. In germline, CDR1 is LNHDA, CDR2 SQIVND (reference sequence). Sequencing used immunoSEQ multiplex PCR; TCRdb keeps in-frame clones, though not all of them. The sample has 88,000 or so clones, around 88% seen once. This clonotype was sampled from a man in his sixties with acute or convalescent COVID-19. Sequenced sample: peripheral blood. This chain connects TRBV19 to TRBJ2-7; 9 nucleotides align to TRBD1. The chain's CDR3 is CASSITGTGRHEQYF. CDR3 nucleotide sequence: TGTGCCAGTAGTATCACCGGGACAGGGCGACACGAGCAGTACTTC.